These 22 T cell receptor beta chains originate from one sample sequenced in a study of monozygotic twins with inflammatory bowel disease. TCRdb reprocessed the 5' RACE reads; each CDR3 protein has one entry and no DNA is given. The sample includes over 350,000 distinct CDR3 sequences. The sequencing sample was made of blood. These receptors were taken from a human donor with ulcerative colitis or Crohn's disease, or a healthy co-twin of an affected twin (not recorded which).

The rearrangement uses TRBV30 and TRBJ1-5; no DNA is available, so the TRBD1 call from TCRdb remains unchecked. Germline V gives CDR1 GTSNPN, CDR2 SVGIG (reference sequence). This CDR3 is 15 amino acids long. CDR3 loop: CAWGRDKRPQQPQHF.

This chain links TRBV19 with TRBJ2-3; without DNA, the TCRdb call of TRBD2 cannot be checked. The CDR3 loop spans 15 amino acids. The germline V gene has CDR1 LNHDA and CDR2 SQIVND (reference sequence). The CDR3 loop is CASAGTSGRTDTQYF.

The chain joins TRBV20-1 to TRBJ2-1. The CDR3 is 15 residues long. Germline V gene data show CDR1 as DFQATT and CDR2 as SNEGSKA (reference sequence). The CDR3 sequence: CSARGGGSSDNEQFF.

J is TRBJ2-7 and V is TRBV19; as DNA is missing, the TRBD1 call by TCRdb cannot be tested. Germline lookup yields CDR1 LNHDA and CDR2 SQIVND (reference sequence). The CDR3 length is 14 residues. CDR3 loop: CASSIIGANGEQYF.

The V gene is TRBV19, the J gene TRBJ2-6; absent DNA, TCRdb's TRBD1 call cannot be checked. This CDR3 is 19 amino acids long. Germline values: CDR1 LNHDA, CDR2 SQIVND (reference sequence). CDR3 loop: CASSIVSGRGFSGANVLTF.

J is TRBJ2-7 and V is TRBV29-1; lacking DNA, the TRBD2 call made by TCRdb goes unchecked. The CDR3 covers 15 residues. Germline CDR1 is SQVTM and CDR2 is ANQGSEA. This CDR3 is CSALQARQGPYEQYF.

This rearrangement joins TRBV29-1 to TRBJ2-5; there is no DNA to check the TCRdb D call of TRBD1. The CDR3 length is 14 residues. The germline gives CDR1 SQVTM, CDR2 ANQGSEA. The CDR3 protein is CSVGAGAQQETQYF.

The chain links TRBV7-2 to TRBJ1-4. The V gene's germline CDR1 is SGHTA and CDR2 FQGNSA. CDR3 size: 17 residues. CDR3 amino acids: CASSLVGTPATNEKLFF.

The rearrangement joins TRBV20-1 to TRBJ1-5; TCRdb names TRBD1, which stays unverified in the absence of DNA. The CDR3 sequence is 17 residues long. Per germline, CDR1 DFQATT and CDR2 SNEGSKA (reference sequence). The CDR3 loop is CSARYHTDGISNQPQHF.

CDR3 in amino acids: CASSTRDGEQYF. V is TRBV7-2 and J is TRBJ2-7; TCRdb's D call, TRBD1, is unchecked because there is no DNA. The germline V gene encodes CDR1 SGHTA and CDR2 FQGNSA. The CDR3 is 12 residues long.

This chain connects TRBV5-4 to TRBJ2-7; TCRdb's D call, TRBD1, is unchecked because there is no DNA. From germline, CDR1 is SGHNT and CDR2 YYREEE (reference sequence). The CDR3 loop spans 12 amino acids. The CDR3 spells CASSFWADEQYF.

This chain connects TRBV27 to TRBJ2-7; TCRdb selects TRBD2, and the lack of DNA leaves this call unchecked. Germline CDR1 and CDR2: MNHEY and SMNVEV (reference sequence). This CDR3 comprises 16 residues. The CDR3: CASSYGGGTGDYEQYF.

This sequence joins TRBV4-1 and TRBJ2-3. The germline V gene encodes CDR1 MGHRA and CDR2 YSYEKL. This CDR3 region has 16 residues. The CDR3 loop reads CASSQGVGSTQDTQYF.

The genes are TRBV5-8 and TRBJ2-7. Germline assignment: CDR1 SGHTS and CDR2 YDEGEE. The CDR3 extends over 15 amino acids. This CDR3 reads CASSLGRGVSYEQYF.

The chain employs TRBV5-1 and TRBJ2-1. Germline V gene data show CDR1 as SGHRS and CDR2 as YFSETQ. The CDR3 has 15 amino acids. Here the CDR3 reads CASSPAAGSYNEQFF.

This rearrangement joins TRBV10-3 to TRBJ1-4. The V gene's germline CDR1 is ENHRY and CDR2 SYGVKD. The CDR3 is made up of 12 amino acids. CDR3 loop: CAISEVNEKLFF.

The CDR3 region is CSVSGTGYEQYF. This rearrangement joins TRBV29-1 to TRBJ2-7; TCRdb gives TRBD1 as the D gene, but with no DNA this cannot be confirmed. The CDR3 has 12 amino acids. Germline CDR1 and CDR2: SQVTM and ANQGSEA.

This chain uses TRBV18 with TRBJ1-4. The CDR3 runs to 16 residues. The germline gives CDR1 KGHSH, CDR2 LQKENI. The CDR3 sequence is CASSPFEGRANEKLFF. The complete variable domain, with remaining parts taken from reference TRBV18 and TRBJ1-4, reads NAGVMQNPRHLVRRRGQEARLRCSPMKGHSHVYWYRQLPEEGLKFMVYLQKENIIDESGMPKERFSAEFPKEGPSILRIQQVVRGDSAAYFCASSPFEGRANEKLFFGSGTQLSVL.

CDR3 loop: CASSGLEGFNEQFF. The chain joins TRBV4-2 to TRBJ2-1. Per germline, CDR1 LGHNA and CDR2 YNFKEQ. The CDR3 is made up of 14 amino acids.

The chain couples TRBV28 to TRBJ2-2; TCRdb reports TRBD1, a call that lacks DNA to check it against. CDR1 is MDHEN and CDR2 is SYDVKM in the germline V gene. The CDR3 spans 13 residues. Here the CDR3 reads CASSPLDGRELFF.

The chain couples TRBV6-6 to TRBJ1-2; the D call of TRBD1 rests on TCRdb alone, since no DNA is present to check it. This CDR3 has 14 amino acids. Germline V gene sequence: CDR1 MNHNY, CDR2 SVGAGI (reference sequence). The CDR3 protein is CASGLGQYSYGYTF.

The chain combines TRBV11-1 with TRBJ2-3; there is no DNA to check the TCRdb D call of TRBD2. CDR1 SGHAT and CDR2 FQDESV come from the germline V gene (reference sequence). This CDR3 is 18 amino acids long. The CDR3 here is CASSPSGRGQPDTDTQYF. The variable domain in full, completed from reference TRBV11-1 and TRBJ2-3, reads EAEVAQSPRYKITEKSQAVAFWCDPISGHATLYWYRQILGQGPELLVQFQDESVVDDSQLPKDRFSAERLKGVDSTLKIQPAELGDSAMYLCASSPSGRGQPDTDTQYFGPGTRLTVL.